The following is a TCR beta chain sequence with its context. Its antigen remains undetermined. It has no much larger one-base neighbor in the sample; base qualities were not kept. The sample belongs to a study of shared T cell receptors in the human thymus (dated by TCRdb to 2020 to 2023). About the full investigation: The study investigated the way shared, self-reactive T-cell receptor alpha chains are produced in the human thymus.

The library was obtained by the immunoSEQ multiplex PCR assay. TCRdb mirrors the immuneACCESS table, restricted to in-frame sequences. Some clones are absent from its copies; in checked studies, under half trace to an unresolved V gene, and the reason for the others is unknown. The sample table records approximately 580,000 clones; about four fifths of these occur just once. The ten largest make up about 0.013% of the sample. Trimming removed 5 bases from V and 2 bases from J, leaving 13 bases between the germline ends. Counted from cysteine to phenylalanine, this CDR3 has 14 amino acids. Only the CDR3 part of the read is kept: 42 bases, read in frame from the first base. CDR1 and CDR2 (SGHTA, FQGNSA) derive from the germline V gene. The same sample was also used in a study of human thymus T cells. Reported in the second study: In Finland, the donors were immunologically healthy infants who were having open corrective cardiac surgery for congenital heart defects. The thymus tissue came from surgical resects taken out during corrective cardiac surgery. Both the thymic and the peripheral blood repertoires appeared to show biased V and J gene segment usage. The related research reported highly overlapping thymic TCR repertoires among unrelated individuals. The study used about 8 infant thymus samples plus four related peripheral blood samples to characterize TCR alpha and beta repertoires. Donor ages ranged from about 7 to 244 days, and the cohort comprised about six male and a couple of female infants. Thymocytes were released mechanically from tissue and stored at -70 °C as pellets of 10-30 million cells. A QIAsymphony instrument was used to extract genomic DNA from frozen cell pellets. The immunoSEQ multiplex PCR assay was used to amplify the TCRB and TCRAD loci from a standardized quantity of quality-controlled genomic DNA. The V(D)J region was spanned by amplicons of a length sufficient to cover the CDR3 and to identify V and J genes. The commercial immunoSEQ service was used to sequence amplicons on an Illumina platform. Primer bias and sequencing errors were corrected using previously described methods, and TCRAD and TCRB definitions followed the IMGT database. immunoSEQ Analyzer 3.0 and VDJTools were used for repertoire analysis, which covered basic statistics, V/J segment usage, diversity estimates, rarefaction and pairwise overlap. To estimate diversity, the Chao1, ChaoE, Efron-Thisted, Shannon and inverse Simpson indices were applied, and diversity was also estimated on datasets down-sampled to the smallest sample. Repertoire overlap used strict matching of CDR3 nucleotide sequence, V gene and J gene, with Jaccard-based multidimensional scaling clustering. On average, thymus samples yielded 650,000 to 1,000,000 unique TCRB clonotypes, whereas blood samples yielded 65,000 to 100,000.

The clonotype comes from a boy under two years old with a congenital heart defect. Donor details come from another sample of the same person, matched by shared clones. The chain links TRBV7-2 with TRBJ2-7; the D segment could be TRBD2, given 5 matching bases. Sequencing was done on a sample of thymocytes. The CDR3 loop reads CASSPWRLPYEQYF. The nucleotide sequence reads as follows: TGTGCCAGCAGCCCCTGGAGGTTACCCTACGAGCAGTACTTC.